This T cell receptor (beta chain) was identified in a study of T-cell reconstitution after alpha-beta-depleted transplantation in children. There are 14 residues in the CDR3. Germline CDR1 is SGHAT and CDR2 is FQNNGV. V lost 0 bases and J lost 7, with 9 bases in between. Whole-study results and caveats: Newly generated T cells supplied most T-cell counts and diversity one year post-transplant.

Turning to this clonotype: Its antigen is undetermined.

The TCRbeta library incorporated unique molecular identifiers. TCRdb re-analysed the PCR reads in MiXCR, keeping a single row per CDR3 protein. In the table there are around 960,000 distinct CDR3 sequences, about 29% of which are singletons. The sequencing here drew on PBMCs, mostly from graft donor cells, taken 360 days after TCRalphabeta/CD19-depleted stem cell transplant. The rearrangement uses TRBV11-2 and TRBJ2-2; D is perhaps TRBD1 or TRBD2 (5 bases each). The origin of this receptor is a boy under two years old who had a stem cell transplant for SCID, so the T cells may come from the graft donor. CDR3 in DNA: TGTGCCAGCAGCTTAGATTATGGGGGCGGGGAGCTGTTTTTT. Translation gives CASSLDYGGGELFF.